These T cell receptor beta chains were read from a single sample in a study of T cells after yellow fever vaccination. Each CDR3 protein gets one entry after TCRdb re-called the 5' RACE reads with MiXCR. The data contain 450,000 to 550,000 distinct CDR3 sequences, about 19% of them singletons. This specimen consisted of PBMCs, obtained 15 days after the yellow fever booster vaccination. The receptors come from a man in his thirties or forties who received the YFV17D yellow fever vaccine. Each CDR3 is given with its conserved first and last residue. D genes are given only for firm matches. Rows may omit the clone size; those that give it use once, few, many or a size class.

abundance: NA; v_gene: TRBV27; j_gene: TRBJ2-2; d_gene: NA; CDR3nt: TGTGCCAGCAGTTTATCTAAGGTGCCGAACACCGGGGAGCTGTTTTTT; CDR3aa: CASSLSKVPNTGELFF
abundance: NA; v_gene: TRBV5-1; j_gene: TRBJ2-5; d_gene: TRBD1; CDR3nt: TGCGCCAGCAACCTTGGACAGGGTGTAGGGCTCGGAGAGACCCAGTACTTC; CDR3aa: CASNLGQGVGLGETQYF
abundance: few; v_gene: TRBV12-3/TRBV12-4; j_gene: TRBJ2-1; d_gene: NA; CDR3nt: TGTGCCAGCACCTTATGGGGGACGAATGATGAGCAGTTCTTC; CDR3aa: CASTLWGTNDEQFF
abundance: few; v_gene: TRBV28; j_gene: TRBJ1-6; d_gene: NA; CDR3nt: TGTGCCAGCAATCCAAACGAGGGCTCCTATAATTCACCCCTCCACTTT; CDR3aa: CASNPNEGSYNSPLHF
abundance: NA; v_gene: TRBV24-1; j_gene: TRBJ2-7; d_gene: TRBD2; CDR3nt: TGTGCCACCAGGGCTAGCGGAACCTACGAGCAGTACTTC; CDR3aa: CATRASGTYEQYF
abundance: few; v_gene: TRBV5-1; j_gene: TRBJ2-2; d_gene: NA; CDR3nt: TGCGCCAGCAGCTTGGGGGGCCGGAACACCGGGGAGCTGTTTTTT; CDR3aa: CASSLGGRNTGELFF
abundance: NA; v_gene: TRBV28; j_gene: TRBJ1-2; d_gene: NA; CDR3nt: TGTGCCAGCAGTAGCGGCCCCCCGGGCTATGGCTACACCTTC; CDR3aa: CASSSGPPGYGYTF
abundance: NA; v_gene: TRBV14; j_gene: TRBJ2-3; d_gene: NA; CDR3nt: TGTGCCAGCAGCCAGGTATATCGGGGGCCTAGCACAGATACGCAGTATTTT; CDR3aa: CASSQVYRGPSTDTQYF
abundance: NA; v_gene: TRBV3-1; j_gene: TRBJ2-5; d_gene: TRBD2; CDR3nt: TGTGCCAGCAGCCAAGGGACTAGCGGGAGACGCGAGACCCAGTACTTC; CDR3aa: CASSQGTSGRRETQYF
abundance: NA; v_gene: TRBV29-1; j_gene: TRBJ2-2; d_gene: TRBD2; CDR3nt: TGCAGCGTGGGACTAGCGGTAACCGGGGAGCTGTTTTTT; CDR3aa: CSVGLAVTGELFF
abundance: NA; v_gene: TRBV5-1; j_gene: TRBJ2-5; d_gene: NA; CDR3nt: TGCGCCAGCAGCACGGAGACATATCAGACCCAGTACTTC; CDR3aa: CASSTETYQTQYF
abundance: NA; v_gene: TRBV29-1; j_gene: TRBJ2-7; d_gene: TRBD1; CDR3nt: TGCAGCGCCGCGACAGGGGCGAAGGGCGAGCAGTACTTC; CDR3aa: CSAATGAKGEQYF
abundance: NA; v_gene: TRBV30; j_gene: TRBJ2-2; d_gene: NA; CDR3nt: TGTGCCTGGACCGTCGGGGTTCTCACCGGGGAGCTGTTTTTT; CDR3aa: CAWTVGVLTGELFF
abundance: NA; v_gene: TRBV10-3; j_gene: TRBJ2-7; d_gene: NA; CDR3nt: TGTGCCATCAGTGAGTCGGTCAGGGTAGGATACGAGCAGTACTTC; CDR3aa: CAISESVRVGYEQYF
abundance: NA; v_gene: TRBV20-1; j_gene: TRBJ2-7; d_gene: NA; CDR3nt: TGCAGTGCTAGACTCCCACCCGAACGGGACTTTGCCTACGAGCAGTACTTC; CDR3aa: CSARLPPERDFAYEQYF
abundance: NA; v_gene: TRBV2; j_gene: TRBJ1-1; d_gene: TRBD1; CDR3nt: TGTGCCAGCAGGGAGCAGACAGGGTTTGACACTGAAGCTTTCTTT; CDR3aa: CASREQTGFDTEAFF